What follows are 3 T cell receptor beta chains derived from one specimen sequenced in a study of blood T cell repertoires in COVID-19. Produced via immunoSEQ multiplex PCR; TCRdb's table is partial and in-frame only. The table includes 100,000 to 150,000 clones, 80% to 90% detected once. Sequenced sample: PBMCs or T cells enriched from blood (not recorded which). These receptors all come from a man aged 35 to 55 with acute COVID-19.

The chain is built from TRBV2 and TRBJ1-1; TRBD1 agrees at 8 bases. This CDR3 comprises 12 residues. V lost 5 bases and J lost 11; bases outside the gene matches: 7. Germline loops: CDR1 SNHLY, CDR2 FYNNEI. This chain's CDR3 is CASSQVTGGAFF. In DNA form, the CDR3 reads TGTGCCAGCAGTCAAGTAACAGGGGGGGCTTTCTTT.

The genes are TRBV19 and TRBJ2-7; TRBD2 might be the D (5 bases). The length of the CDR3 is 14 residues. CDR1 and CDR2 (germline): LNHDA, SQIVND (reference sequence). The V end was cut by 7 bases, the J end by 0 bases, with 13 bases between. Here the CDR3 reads CASKPRRSSYEQYF. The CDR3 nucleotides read TGTGCCAGTAAACCGCGGAGGAGCTCCTACGAGCAGTACTTC.

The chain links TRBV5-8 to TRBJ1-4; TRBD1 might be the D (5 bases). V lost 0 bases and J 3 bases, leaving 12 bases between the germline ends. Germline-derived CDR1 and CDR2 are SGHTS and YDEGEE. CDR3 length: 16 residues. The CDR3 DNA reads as TGTGCCAGCAGCTTGGAGTCAGGGAGGCCTAATGAAAAACTGTTTTTT. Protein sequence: CASSLESGRPNEKLFF.